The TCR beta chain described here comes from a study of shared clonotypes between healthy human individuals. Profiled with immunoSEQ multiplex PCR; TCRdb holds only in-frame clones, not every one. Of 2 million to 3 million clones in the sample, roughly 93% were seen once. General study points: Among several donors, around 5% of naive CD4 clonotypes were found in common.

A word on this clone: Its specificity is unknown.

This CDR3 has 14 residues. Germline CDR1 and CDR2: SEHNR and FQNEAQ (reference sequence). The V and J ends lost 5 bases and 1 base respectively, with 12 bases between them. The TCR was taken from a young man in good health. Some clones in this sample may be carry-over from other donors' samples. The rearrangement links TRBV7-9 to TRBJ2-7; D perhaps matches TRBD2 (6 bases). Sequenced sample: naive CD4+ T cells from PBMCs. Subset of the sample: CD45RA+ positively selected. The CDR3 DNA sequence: TGTGCCAGCAGCCCCAGGAGGGAATCCTACGAGCAGTACTTC. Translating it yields CASSPRRESYEQYF.